Each of the 9 T cell receptor beta chains below was sequenced from the same sample in a study of shared clonotypes between healthy human individuals. Using immunoSEQ multiplex PCR, the repertoire was profiled, and TCRdb retains in-frame clones only, with some absent. The sample holds around 1,100,000 clones, about 72% seen once. Sequenced: memory CD4+ T cells from PBMCs. Described subset: CD45RA-negative fraction. All receptors come from a man between 18 and 29 years old in good health. Some clones in this sample may be carry-over from other donors' samples.

This clone was counted a single time. This chain uses TRBV18 with TRBJ1-1; D gene ambiguous. Trimming took off 3 bases at V and 3 bases at J, with 8 bases between the two ends. Germline values: CDR1 KGHSH, CDR2 LQKENI. This CDR3 contains 13 residues. This chain's CDR3 is CASSPPDYTEAFF. The CDR3 nucleotides are TGTGCCAGCTCACCCCCCGACTACACTGAAGCTTTCTTT.

This chain joins TRBV29-1 and TRBJ2-3; the match to TRBD2 covers 15 bases. The germline gives CDR1 SQVTM, CDR2 ANQGSEA. Trimming removed 2 bases from V and 6 bases from J; junction bases left unmatched: 3. The CDR3 has 15 amino acids. The CDR3 region has the DNA TGCAGCGTTGAAATCGGACTAGCGGGAGGGGATACGCAGTATTTT. Translation: CSVEIGLAGGDTQYF.

This clone was picked up one time. CDR3 protein: CARGMTGNSGANVLTF. Written as DNA, the CDR3 is TGTGCCAGGGGTATGACAGGAAACTCTGGGGCCAACGTCCTGACTTTC. The chain joins TRBV2 to TRBJ2-6; TRBD1 might be the D (6 bases). The CDR3 is 16 residues long. Germline CDR1 is SNHLY and CDR2 is FYNNEI. The germline V and J ends were trimmed by 9 bases and 0 bases, with 15 bases remaining between them.

The chain has TRBV7-2 and TRBJ2-6; either TRBD1 or TRBD2 may fit D (7 bases each). Trimming removed 2 bases at V and 0 bases at J, with 11 bases between. CDR3 length: 17 residues. From germline, CDR1 is SGHTA and CDR2 FQGNSA. Here the CDR3 reads CASSLQGGTSGANVLTF. The CDR3 DNA reads as TGTGCCAGCAGCTTACAGGGGGGGACCTCTGGGGCCAACGTCCTGACTTTC.

The V and J genes are TRBV7-8 and TRBJ2-7; weak D call: TRBD1 (8 bases). The ends were cut back, 1 base at V and 4 bases at J, with 17 bases in the middle. CDR3 length equals 16 residues. Germline CDR1 reads SGHVS; CDR2 reads FQNEAQ. CDR3 nucleotides: TGTGCCAGCAGCTTAGGGAACAGGGGGGGGAAGTACGAGCAGTACTTC. Translation gives CASSLGNRGGKYEQYF.

The sample holds one count of this clone. The V and J genes are TRBV5-1 and TRBJ2-1, with 11 bases that match TRBD1. V shed 6 bases, J shed 8 bases, and the junction held 7 bases outside the gene matches. The CDR3 has 14 amino acids. Looked up from germline, CDR1 is SGHRS and CDR2 is YFSETQ. The CDR3 DNA reads as TGCGCCAGCACGGGACAGGGGGTAATCGATGAGCAGTTCTTC. The encoded protein is CASTGQGVIDEQFF.

V gene TRBV5-1 combines with J gene TRBJ2-3, with D possibly called TRBD1 or TRBD2 (5 bases each). The germline CDR1 and CDR2 sequences are SGHRS and YFSETQ. V lost 4 bases, J lost 2 bases, and 14 bases lay in between. The CDR3 runs 15 residues. CDR3 nucleotide sequence: TGCGCCAGCAGCCCACCGGGACCAACCACAGATACGCAGTATTTT. Translation gives CASSPPGPTTDTQYF.

This chain joins TRBV7-8 and TRBJ1-5, with unresolved D. The CDR3 runs 15 residues. V was trimmed by 3 bases and J by 2 bases, leaving 11 bases between them. Germline values: CDR1 SGHVS, CDR2 FQNEAQ. CDR3 nucleotides: TGTGCCAGCAGCTTGGAGGGAGTGGGCAATCAGCCCCAGCATTTT. Its protein is CASSLEGVGNQPQHF.

The rearrangement joins TRBV28 to TRBJ2-7; the D gene could be TRBD1 or TRBD2 (5 bases each). CDR1 and CDR2 (germline): MDHEN, SYDVKM. The CDR3 consists of 15 residues. V shed 4 bases and J shed 4 bases, with 17 bases lying between them. The CDR3 sequence: CASSSRDGGVYEQYF. For the CDR3, the DNA is TGTGCCAGCAGTTCCAGGGACGGTGGGGTTTACGAGCAGTACTTC.